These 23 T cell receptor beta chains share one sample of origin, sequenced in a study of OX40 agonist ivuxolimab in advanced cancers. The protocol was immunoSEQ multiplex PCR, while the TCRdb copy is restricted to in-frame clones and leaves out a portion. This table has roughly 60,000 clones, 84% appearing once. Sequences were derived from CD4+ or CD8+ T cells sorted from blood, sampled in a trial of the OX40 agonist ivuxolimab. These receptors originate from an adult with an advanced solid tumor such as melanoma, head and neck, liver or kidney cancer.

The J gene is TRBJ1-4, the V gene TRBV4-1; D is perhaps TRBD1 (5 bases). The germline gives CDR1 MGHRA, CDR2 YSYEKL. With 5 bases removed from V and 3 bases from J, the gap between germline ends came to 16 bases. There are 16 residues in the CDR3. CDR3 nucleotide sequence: TGCGCCAGCAGCTTCCCGGCGGGGGGGTCTAATGAAAAACTGTTTTTT. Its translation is CASSFPAGGSNEKLFF.

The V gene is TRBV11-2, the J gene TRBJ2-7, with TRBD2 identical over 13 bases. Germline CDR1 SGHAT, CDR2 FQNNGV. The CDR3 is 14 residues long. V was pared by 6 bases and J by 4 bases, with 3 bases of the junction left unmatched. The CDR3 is CASRPGLAGYEQYF. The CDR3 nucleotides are TGTGCCAGCAGACCGGGACTAGCGGGATACGAGCAGTACTTC.

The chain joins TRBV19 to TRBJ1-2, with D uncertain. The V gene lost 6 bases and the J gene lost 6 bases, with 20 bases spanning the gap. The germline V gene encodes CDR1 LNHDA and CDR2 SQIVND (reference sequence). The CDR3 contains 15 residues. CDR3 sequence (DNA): TGTGCCAGTAGATCCGTTCTGAAAGGGCTCCATGGCTACACCTTC. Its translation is CASRSVLKGLHGYTF. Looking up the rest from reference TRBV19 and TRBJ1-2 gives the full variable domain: DGGITQSPKYLFRKEGQNVTLSCEQNLNHDAMYWYRQDPGQGLRLIYYSQIVNDFQKGDIAEGYSVSREKKESFPLTVTSAQKNPTAFYLCASRSVLKGLHGYTFGSGTRLTVV.

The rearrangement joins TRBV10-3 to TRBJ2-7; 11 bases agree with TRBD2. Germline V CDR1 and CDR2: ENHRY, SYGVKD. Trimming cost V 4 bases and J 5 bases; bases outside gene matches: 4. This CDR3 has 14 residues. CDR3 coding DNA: TGTGCCATCAGTGTAGAACTAGCGGGAGACGAGCAGTACTTC. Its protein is CAISVELAGDEQYF.

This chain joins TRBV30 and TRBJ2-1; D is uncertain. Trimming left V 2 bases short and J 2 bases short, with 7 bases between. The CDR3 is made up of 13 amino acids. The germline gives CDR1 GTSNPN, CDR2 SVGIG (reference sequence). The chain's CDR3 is CAWSKSTYNEQFF. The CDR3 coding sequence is TGTGCCTGGAGTAAGAGTACCTACAATGAGCAGTTCTTC.

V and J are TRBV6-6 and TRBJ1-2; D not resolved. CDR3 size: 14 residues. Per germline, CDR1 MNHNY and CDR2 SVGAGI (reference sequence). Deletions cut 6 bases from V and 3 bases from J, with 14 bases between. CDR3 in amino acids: CASRYTTGDYGYTF. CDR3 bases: TGTGCCAGCAGATATACTACCGGGGACTATGGCTACACCTTC.

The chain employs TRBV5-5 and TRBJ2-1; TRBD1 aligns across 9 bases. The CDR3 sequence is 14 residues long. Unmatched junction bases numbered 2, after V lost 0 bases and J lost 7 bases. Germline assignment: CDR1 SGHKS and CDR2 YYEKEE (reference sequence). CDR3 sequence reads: CASSLADRGNEQFF. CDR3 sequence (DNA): TGTGCCAGCAGCTTGGCCGACAGGGGGAATGAGCAGTTCTTC.

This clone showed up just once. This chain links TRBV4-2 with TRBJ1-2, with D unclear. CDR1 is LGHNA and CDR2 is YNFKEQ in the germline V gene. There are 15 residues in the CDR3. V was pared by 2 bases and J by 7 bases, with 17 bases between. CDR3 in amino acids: CASSQPSRREAGYTF. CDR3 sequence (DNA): TGTGCCAGCAGCCAACCTAGTCGGAGGGAGGCTGGCTACACCTTC.

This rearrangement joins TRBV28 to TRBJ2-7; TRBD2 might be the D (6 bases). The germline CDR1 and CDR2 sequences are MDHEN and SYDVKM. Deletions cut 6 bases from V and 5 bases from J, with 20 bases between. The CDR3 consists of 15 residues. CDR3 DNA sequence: TGTGCCAGCAGGGGGGTGGGGGAGGTCTCAGACGAGCAGTACTTC. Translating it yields CASRGVGEVSDEQYF.

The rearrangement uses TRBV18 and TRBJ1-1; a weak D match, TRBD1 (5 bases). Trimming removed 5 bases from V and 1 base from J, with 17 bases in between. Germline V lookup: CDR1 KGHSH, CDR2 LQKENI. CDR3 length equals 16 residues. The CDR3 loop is CASSLSRVSGNTEAFF. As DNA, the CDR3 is TGTGCCAGCTCATTGTCCAGGGTCTCCGGGAACACTGAAGCTTTCTTT.

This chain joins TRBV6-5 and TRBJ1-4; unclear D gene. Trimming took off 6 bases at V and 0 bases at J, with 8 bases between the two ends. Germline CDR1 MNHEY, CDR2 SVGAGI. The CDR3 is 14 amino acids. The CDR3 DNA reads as TGTGCCAGCAGCCACGACTCAACTAATGAAAAACTGTTTTTT. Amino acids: CASSHDSTNEKLFF.

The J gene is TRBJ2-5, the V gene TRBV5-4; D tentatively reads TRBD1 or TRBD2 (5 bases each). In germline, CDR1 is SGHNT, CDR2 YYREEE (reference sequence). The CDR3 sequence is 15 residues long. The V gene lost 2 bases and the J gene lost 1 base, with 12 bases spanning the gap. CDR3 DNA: TGTGCCAGCAGCTTCAGTATGGGACCCCAAGAGACCCAGTACTTC. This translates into CASSFSMGPQETQYF.

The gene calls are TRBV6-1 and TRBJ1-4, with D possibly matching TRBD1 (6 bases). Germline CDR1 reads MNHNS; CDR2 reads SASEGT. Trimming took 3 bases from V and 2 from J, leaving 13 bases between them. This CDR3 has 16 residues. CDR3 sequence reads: CASSDVTGNTNEKLFF. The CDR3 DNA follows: TGTGCCAGCAGTGATGTTACAGGGAATACTAATGAAAAACTGTTTTTT.

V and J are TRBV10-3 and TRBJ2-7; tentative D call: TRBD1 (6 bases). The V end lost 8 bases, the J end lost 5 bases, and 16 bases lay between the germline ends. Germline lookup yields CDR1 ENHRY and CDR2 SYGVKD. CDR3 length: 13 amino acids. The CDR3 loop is CAIQGTFPDEQYF. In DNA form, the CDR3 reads TGTGCCATCCAGGGGACCTTTCCTGACGAGCAGTACTTC.

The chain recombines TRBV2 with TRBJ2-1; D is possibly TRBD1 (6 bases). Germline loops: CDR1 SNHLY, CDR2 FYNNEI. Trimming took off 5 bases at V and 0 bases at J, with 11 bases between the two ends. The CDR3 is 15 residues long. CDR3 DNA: TGTGCCAGCAGTCCGGACAGCAGCTCCTACAATGAGCAGTTCTTC. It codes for CASSPDSSSYNEQFF.

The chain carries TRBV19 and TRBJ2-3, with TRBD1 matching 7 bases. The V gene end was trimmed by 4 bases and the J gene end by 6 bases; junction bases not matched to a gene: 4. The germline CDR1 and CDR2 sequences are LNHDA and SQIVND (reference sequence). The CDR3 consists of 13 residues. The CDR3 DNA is TGTGCCAGTAGTACTGGGACAGAGGATACGCAGTATTTT. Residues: CASSTGTEDTQYF.

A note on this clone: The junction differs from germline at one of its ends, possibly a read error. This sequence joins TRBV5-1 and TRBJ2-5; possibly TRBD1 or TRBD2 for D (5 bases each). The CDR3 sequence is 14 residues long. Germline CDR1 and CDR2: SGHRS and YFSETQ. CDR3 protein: CASRLGTYEGTQYF. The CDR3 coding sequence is TGCGCCAGCAGGTTGGGGACGTACGAGGGGACCCAGTACTTC.

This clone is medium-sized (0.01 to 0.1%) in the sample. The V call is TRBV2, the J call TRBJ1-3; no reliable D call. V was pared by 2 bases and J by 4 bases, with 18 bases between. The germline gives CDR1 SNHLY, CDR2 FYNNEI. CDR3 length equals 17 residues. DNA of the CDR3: TGTGCCAGCAGTGAATTAGGTGGAGATTGGAGGGGAAACACCATATATTTT. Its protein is CASSELGGDWRGNTIYF.

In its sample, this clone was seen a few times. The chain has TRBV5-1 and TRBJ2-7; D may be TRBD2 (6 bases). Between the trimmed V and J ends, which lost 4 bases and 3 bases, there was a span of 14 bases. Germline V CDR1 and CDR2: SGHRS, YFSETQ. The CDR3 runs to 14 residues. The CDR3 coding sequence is TGCGCCAGCAGCCCGGACGGGAGCAGCTACGAGCAGTACTTC. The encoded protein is CASSPDGSSYEQYF.

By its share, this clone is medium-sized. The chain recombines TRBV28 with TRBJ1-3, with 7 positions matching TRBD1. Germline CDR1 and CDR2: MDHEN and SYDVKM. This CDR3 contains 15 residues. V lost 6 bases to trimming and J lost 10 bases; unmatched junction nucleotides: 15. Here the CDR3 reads CASSTFRDSGRTIYF. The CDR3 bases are TGTGCCAGCAGCACGTTCAGGGACAGCGGTAGGACCATATATTTT.

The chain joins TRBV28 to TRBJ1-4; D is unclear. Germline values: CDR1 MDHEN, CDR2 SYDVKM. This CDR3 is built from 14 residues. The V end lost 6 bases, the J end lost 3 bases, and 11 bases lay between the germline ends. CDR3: CASRTRRANEKLFF. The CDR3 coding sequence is TGTGCCAGCAGGACTAGGAGGGCTAATGAAAAACTGTTTTTT.

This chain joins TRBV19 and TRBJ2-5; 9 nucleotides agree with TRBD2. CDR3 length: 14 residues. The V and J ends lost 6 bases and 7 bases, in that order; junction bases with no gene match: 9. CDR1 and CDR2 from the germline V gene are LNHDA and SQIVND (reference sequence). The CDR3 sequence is CASSFSGGPGTQYF. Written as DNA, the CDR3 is TGTGCCAGTAGCTTCAGCGGGGGGCCGGGGACCCAGTACTTC.

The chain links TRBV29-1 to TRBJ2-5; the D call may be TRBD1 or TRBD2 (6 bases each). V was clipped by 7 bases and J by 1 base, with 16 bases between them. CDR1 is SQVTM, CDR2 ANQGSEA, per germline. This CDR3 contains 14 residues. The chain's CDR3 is CSAQPSGAQETQYF. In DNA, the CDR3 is TGCAGCGCTCAACCGTCGGGGGCCCAAGAGACCCAGTACTTC.